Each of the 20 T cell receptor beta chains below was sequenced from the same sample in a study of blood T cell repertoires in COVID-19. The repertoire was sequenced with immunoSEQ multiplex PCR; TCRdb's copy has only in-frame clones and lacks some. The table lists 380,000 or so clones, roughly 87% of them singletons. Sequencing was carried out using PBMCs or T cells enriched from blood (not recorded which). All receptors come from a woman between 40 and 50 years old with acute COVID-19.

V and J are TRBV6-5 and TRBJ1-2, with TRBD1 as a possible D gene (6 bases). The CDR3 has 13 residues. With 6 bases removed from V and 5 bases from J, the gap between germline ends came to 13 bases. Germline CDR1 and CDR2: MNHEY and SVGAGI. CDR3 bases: TGTGCCAGCAGGGGGACAACTCCTTATGGCTACACCTTC. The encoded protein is CASRGTTPYGYTF.

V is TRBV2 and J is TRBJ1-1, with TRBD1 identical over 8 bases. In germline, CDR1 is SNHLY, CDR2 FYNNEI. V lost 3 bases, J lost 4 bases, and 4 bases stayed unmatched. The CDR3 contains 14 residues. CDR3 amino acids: CASSDRTGGTEAFF. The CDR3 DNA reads TGTGCCAGCAGTGACCGAACAGGGGGCACTGAAGCTTTCTTT.

CDR3 bases: TGTGCCAGCAGTTTGGCAGATTATAATTCACCCCTCCACTTT. Protein: CASSLADYNSPLHF. The chain uses TRBV27 and TRBJ1-6; D remains ambiguous. The V gene's germline CDR1 is MNHEY and CDR2 SMNVEV (reference sequence). V lost 3 bases, J lost 4 bases, and 7 bases lay in between. This CDR3 is built from 14 residues.

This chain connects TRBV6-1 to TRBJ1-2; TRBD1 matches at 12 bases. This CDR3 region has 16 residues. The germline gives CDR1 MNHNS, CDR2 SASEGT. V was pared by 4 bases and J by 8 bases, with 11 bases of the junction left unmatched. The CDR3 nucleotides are TGTGCCAGCAGTGGGTGGGACAGGGGGCATTTACCCGGCTACACCTTC. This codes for CASSGWDRGHLPGYTF.

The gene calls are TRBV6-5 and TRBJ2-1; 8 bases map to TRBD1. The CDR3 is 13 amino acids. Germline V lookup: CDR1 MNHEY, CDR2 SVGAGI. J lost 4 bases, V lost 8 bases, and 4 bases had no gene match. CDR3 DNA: TGTGCCAGCCACCGGGACAGGTACAATGAGCAGTTCTTC. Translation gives CASHRDRYNEQFF.

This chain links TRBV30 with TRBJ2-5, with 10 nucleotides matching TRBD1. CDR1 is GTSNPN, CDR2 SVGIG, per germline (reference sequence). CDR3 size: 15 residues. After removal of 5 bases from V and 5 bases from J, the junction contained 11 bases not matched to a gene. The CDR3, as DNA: TGTGCCTGGTCTACCGGGACAGGGGCGAGGGAGACCCAGTACTTC. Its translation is CAWSTGTGARETQYF.

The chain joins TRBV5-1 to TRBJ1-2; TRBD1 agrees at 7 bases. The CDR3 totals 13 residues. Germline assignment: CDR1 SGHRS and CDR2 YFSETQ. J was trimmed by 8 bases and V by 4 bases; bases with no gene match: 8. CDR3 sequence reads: CASSVTGTEGYTF. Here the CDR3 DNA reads TGCGCCAGCAGCGTGACAGGGACGGAGGGCTACACCTTC.

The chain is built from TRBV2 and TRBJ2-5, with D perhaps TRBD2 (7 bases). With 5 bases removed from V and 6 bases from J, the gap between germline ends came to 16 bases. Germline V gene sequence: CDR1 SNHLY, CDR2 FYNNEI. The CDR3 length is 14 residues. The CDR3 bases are TGTGCCAGCAGTCTTGGGGGGGCATTGAAGACCCAGTACTTC. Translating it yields CASSLGGALKTQYF.

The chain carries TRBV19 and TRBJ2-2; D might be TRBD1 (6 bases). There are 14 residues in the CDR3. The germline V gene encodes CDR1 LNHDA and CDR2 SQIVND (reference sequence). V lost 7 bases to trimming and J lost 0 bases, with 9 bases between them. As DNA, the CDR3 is TGTGCCAGTATTGGGACACCGAACACCGGGGAGCTGTTTTTT. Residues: CASIGTPNTGELFF.

The CDR3 coding sequence is TGTGCCACCAGTGATCCACAGACCTATGGCTACACCTTC. It specifies CATSDPQTYGYTF. This chain links TRBV24-1 with TRBJ1-2; D unclear. Per the germline V gene, CDR1 is KGHDR and CDR2 is SFDVKD. The CDR3 is 13 amino acids. V shed 3 bases and J shed 4 bases, with 8 bases lying between them.

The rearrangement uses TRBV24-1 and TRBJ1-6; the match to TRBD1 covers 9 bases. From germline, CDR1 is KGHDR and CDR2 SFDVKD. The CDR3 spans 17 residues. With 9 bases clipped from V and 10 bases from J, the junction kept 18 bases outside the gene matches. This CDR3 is CATLSPSIGTGRSPLHF. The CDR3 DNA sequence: TGTGCCACCCTCTCACCTTCCATTGGGACAGGGCGATCACCCCTCCACTTT.

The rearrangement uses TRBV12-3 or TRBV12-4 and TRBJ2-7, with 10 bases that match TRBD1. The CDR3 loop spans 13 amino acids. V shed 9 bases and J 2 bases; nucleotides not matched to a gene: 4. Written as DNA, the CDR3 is TGTGCCAGTGGGACAGGGGATACCTACGAGCAGTACTTC. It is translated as CASGTGDTYEQYF.

CDR3 nucleotides: TGCGCCAGCAGCCAAGTCCCGGGACAGGGTTTGAACACTGAAGCTTTCTTT. It yields the protein CASSQVPGQGLNTEAFF. The V call is TRBV4-1, the J call TRBJ1-1, with 9 bases that match TRBD1. Germline trimming cut 1 base from V and 0 bases from J; bases unmatched to any gene: 6. CDR3 length: 17 residues. Per germline, CDR1 MGHRA and CDR2 YSYEKL.

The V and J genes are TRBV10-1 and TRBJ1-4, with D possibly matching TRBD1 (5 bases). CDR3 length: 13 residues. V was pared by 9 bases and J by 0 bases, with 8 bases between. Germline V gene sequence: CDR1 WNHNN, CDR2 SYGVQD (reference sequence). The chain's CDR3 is CASIQATNEKLFF. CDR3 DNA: TGCGCCAGTATACAGGCAACTAATGAAAAACTGTTTTTT.

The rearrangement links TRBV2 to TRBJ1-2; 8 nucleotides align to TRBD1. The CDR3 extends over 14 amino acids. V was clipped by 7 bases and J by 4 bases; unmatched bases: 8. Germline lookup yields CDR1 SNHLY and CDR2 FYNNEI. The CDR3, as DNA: TGTGCCAGCATCGGGACAGGAGGGTCCTATGGCTACACCTTC. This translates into CASIGTGGSYGYTF.

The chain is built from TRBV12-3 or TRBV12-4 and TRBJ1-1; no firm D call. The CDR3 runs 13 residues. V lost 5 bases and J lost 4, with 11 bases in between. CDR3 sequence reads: CASSLTEGTEAFF. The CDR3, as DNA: TGTGCCAGCAGTCTCACAGAGGGCACTGAAGCTTTCTTT.

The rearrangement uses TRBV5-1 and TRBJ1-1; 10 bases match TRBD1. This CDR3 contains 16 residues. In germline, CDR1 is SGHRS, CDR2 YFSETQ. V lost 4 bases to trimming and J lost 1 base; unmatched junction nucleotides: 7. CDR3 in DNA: TGCGCCAGCAGCCTCCGGACAGGGGGAGAGAACACTGAAGCTTTCTTT. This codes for CASSLRTGGENTEAFF.

The CDR3 DNA reads as TGTGCCAGCAGCCCACTGCGACAGGGGGCGCAAGCCGGGGAGCTGTTTTTT. Translated: CASSPLRQGAQAGELFF. V usage is TRBV2 and J usage is TRBJ2-2; 10 nucleotides agree with TRBD1. V was clipped by 6 bases and J by 6 bases; unmatched bases: 13. Germline values: CDR1 SNHLY, CDR2 FYNNEI. CDR3 length: 17 amino acids.

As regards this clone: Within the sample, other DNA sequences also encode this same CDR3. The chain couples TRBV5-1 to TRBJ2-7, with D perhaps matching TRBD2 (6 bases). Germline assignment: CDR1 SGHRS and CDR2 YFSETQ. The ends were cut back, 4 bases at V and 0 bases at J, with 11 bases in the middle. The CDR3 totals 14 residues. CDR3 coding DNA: TGCGCCAGCAGCGCCTCCGGGGGCTCCTACGAGCAGTACTTC. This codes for CASSASGGSYEQYF.

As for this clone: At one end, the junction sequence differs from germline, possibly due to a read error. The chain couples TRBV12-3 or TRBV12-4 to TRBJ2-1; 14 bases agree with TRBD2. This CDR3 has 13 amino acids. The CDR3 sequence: CASSFETSGGALF. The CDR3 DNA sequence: TGTGCCAGCAGTTTTGAGACTAGCGGGGGGGCCCTCTTC.